This T cell receptor (beta chain) was observed in a study of CD8+CD57+ T cells in acquired aplastic anemia. CDR3 and TCR beta VDJ profiling relied on genomic DNA as the template. TCRdb used MiXCR to reprocess the reads, holding one entry per CDR3 protein. The sample contains roughly 420,000 distinct CDR3 sequences, just under 70% of which appear only once. From germline, CDR1 is SNHLY and CDR2 FYNNEI. The CDR3 has 16 amino acids. This clonotype was obtained from a human donor in good health, serving as a control. Sequenced: sorted CD4+, CD8+, or CD8+CD57+ T cells (not recorded which) from PBMCs. The chain joins TRBV2 to TRBJ1-4, with a possible D match to TRBD1 (6 bases). CDR3 protein: CSTATGLSGGNEKLFF. For the CDR3, the DNA is TGTTCTACCGCGACAGGATTATCTGGGGGAAATGAAAAACTGTTTTTT.